This TCR beta chain was observed in a study of T-cell reconstitution after alpha-beta-depleted transplantation in children. Study results and limitations: After one year, T-cell counts and TCRbeta diversity mostly came from new T cells. High day-60 TCRbeta diversity in some patients came from surviving recipient T cells and thymic progenitors.

This clonotype was seen many times. Its antigen is still unknown. The authors prepared the TCRbeta library with unique molecular identifiers. TCRdb itself ran the PCR reads through MiXCR, one entry per CDR3 protein. The repertoire holds nearly 200,000 distinct CDR3 sequences, with 5% to 6.5% as singletons. Sequenced material: PBMCs, taken before TCRalphabeta/CD19-depleted stem cell transplant. This clonotype originated in a girl in the first two years of life with combined immunodeficiency, due to receive a stem cell transplant.

CDR3 protein: CSVEGTGNRDYGYTF. CDR3 bases: TGCAGCGTTGAGGGGACAGGGAATAGAGACTATGGCTACACCTTC. V is TRBV29-1 and J is TRBJ1-2; 9 bases are shared with TRBD1. J was trimmed by 3 bases and V by 3 bases; bases with no gene match: 8. CDR3 length equals 15 residues. Looked up from germline, CDR1 is SQVTM and CDR2 is ANQGSEA.